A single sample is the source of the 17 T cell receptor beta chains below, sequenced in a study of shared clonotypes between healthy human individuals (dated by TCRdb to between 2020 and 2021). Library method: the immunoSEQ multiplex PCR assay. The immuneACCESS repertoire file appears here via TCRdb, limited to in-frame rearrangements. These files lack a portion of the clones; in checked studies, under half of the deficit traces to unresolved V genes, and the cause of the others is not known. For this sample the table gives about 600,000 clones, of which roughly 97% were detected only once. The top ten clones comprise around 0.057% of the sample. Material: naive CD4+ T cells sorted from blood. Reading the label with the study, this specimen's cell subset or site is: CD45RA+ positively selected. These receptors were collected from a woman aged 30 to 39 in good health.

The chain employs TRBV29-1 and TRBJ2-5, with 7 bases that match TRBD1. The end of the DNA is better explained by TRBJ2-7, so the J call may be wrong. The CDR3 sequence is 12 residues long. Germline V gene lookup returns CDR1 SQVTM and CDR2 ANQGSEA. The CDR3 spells CSVRGQFYEQYF. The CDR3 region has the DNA TGCAGCGTCCGGGGACAGTTCTACGAGCAGTACTTC.

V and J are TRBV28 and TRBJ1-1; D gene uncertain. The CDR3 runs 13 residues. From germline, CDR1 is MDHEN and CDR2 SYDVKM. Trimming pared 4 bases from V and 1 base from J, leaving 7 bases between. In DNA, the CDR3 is TGTGCCAGCAGTTCAAGTGGGAACACTGAAGCTTTCTTT. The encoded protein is CASSSSGNTEAFF.

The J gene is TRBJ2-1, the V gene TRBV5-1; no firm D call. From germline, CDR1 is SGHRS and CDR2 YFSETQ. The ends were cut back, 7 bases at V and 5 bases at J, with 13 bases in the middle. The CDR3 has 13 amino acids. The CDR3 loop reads CASSPAYHNEQFF. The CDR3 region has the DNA TGCGCCAGCTCCCCCGCCTACCACAATGAGCAGTTCTTC.

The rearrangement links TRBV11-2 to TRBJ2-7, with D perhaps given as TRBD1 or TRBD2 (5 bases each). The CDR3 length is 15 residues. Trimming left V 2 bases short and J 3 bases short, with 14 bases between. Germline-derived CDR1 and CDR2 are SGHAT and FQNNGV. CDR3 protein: CASSLKGPNVYEQYF. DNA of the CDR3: TGTGCCAGCAGCTTAAAGGGACCTAATGTCTACGAGCAGTACTTC.

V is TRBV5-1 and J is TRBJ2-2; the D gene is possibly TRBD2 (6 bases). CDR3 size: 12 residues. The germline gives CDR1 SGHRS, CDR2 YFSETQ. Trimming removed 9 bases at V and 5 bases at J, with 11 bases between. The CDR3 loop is CATNGGTGELFF. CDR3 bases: TGCGCCACCAATGGGGGGACCGGGGAGCTGTTTTTT.

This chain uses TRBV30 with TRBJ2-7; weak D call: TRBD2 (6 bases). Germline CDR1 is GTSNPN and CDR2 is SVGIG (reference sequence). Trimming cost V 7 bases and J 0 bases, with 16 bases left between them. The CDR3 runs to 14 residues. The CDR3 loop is CAFMGRDFSYEQYF. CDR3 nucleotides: TGTGCCTTTATGGGCCGGGACTTCTCCTACGAGCAGTACTTC.

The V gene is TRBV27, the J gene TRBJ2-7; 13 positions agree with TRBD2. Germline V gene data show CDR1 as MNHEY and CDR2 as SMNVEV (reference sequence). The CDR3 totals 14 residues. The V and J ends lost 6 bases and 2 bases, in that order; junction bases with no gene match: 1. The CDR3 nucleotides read TGTGCCAGCAGACTAGCGGGAGGGACCTACGAGCAGTACTTC. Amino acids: CASRLAGGTYEQYF.

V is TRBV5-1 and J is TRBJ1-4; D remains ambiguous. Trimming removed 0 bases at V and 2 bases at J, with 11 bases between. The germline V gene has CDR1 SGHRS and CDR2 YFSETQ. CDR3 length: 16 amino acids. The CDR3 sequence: CASSLAGSETNEKLFF. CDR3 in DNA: TGCGCCAGCAGCTTGGCCGGGTCAGAGACTAATGAAAAACTGTTTTTT.

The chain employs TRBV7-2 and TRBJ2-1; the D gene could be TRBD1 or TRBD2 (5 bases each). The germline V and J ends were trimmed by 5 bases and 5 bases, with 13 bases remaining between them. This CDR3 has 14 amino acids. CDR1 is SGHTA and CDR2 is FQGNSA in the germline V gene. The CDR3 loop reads CASSTGLGHNEQFF. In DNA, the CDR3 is TGTGCCAGCAGCACAGGACTCGGTCACAATGAGCAGTTCTTC.

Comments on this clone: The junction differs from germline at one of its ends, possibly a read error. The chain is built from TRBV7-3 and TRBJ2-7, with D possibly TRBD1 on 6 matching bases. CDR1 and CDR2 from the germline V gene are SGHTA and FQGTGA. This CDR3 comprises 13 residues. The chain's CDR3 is CASSLEYGWDTLF. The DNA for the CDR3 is TGTGCCAGCAGCTTAGAGTATGGGTGGGACACCCTCTTC.

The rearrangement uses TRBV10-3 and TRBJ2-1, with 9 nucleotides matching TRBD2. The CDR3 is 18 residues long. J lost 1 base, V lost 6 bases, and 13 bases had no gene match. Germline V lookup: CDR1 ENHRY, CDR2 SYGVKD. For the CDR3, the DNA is TGTGCCATCAGCCACTCCGGGACTAGCCGCGCATCCTACAATGAGCAGTTCTTC. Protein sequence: CAISHSGTSRASYNEQFF.

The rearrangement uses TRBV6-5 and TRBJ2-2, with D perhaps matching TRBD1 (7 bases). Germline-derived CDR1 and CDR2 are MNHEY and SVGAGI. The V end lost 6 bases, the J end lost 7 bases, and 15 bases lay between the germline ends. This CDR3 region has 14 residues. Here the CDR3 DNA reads TGTGCCAGCAGAAAACAGGGGCGGGGCGGGGAGCTGTTTTTT. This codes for CASRKQGRGGELFF.

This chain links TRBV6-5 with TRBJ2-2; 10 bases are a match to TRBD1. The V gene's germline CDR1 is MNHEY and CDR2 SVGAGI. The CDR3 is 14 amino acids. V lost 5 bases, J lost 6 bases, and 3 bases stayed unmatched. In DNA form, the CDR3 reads TGTGCCAGCAGTCCGGACAGGGGGTCCGGGGAGCTGTTTTTT. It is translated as CASSPDRGSGELFF.

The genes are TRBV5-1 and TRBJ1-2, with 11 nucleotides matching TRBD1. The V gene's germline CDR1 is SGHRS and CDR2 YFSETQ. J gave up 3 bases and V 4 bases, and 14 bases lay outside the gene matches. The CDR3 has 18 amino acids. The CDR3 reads CASSRHPGQGDLYYGYTF. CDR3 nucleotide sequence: TGCGCCAGCAGCAGACACCCGGGACAGGGGGACTTATACTATGGCTACACCTTC. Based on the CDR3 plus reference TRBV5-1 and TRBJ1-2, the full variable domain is KAGVTQTPRYLIKTRGQQVTLSCSPISGHRSVSWYQQTPGQGLQFLFEYFSETQRNKGNFPGRFSGRQFSNSRSEMNVSTLELGDSALYLCASSRHPGQGDLYYGYTFGSGTRLTVV.

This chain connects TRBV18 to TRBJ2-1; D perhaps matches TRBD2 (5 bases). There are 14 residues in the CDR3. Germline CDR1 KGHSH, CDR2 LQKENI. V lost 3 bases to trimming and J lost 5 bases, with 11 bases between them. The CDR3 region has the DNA TGTGCCAGCTCACCTGACTACCGGAACAATGAGCAGTTCTTC. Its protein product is CASSPDYRNNEQFF.

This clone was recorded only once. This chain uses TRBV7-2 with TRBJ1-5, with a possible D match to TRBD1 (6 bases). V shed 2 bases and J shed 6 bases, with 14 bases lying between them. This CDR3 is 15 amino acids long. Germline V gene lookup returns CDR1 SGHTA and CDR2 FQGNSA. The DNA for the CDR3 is TGTGCCAGCAGCTTACAGTCCGGGGACATTCAGCCCCAGCATTTT. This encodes CASSLQSGDIQPQHF.

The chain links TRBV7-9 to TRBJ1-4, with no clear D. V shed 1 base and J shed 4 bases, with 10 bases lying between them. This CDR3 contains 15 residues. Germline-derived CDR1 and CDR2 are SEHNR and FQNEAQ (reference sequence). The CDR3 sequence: CASSLDGVVNEKLFF. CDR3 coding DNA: TGTGCCAGCAGCTTAGACGGGGTGGTTAATGAAAAACTGTTTTTT. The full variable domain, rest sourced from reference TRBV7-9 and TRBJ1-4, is DTGVSQNPRHKITKRGQNVTFRCDPISEHNRLYWYRQTLGQGPEFLTYFQNEAQLEKSRLLSDRFSAERPKGSFSTLEIQRTEQGDSAMYLCASSLDGVVNEKLFFGSGTQLSVL.